This T cell receptor beta chain comes out of a study of spatial heterogeneity in lung cancer. Whole-study context: Matched bulk RNA-seq yielded a T cell module score, and TCR transcript counts in tumor regions correlated strongly with that score.

V was pared by 7 bases and J by 9 bases, with 4 bases of the junction left unmatched. The CDR3 has 13 amino acids. CDR1 is MNHEY and CDR2 is SVGEGT in the germline V gene. Overall study results and limits: Tumoral mutation counts were tracked by counts of expanded intratumoral alpha and beta TCRs. The study found that ubiquitous and regional expanded TCR counts tracked ubiquitous and regional nonsynonymous mutations, respectively.

Stated time point: sample taken at primary tumor resection. Material for sequencing was whole RNA from tumor, nontumor lung or frozen PBMC, left unsorted. For this clonotype: Its target is not known.

TCRdb reanalysed the 5' RACE reads using MiXCR and keeps one entry per CDR3 protein. The sample lists almost 3,000 distinct CDR3 sequences, about 6.6% seen once, with roughly 11% in the top ten. Sequenced here: lung tumor tissue, sampled at surgery. The V and J genes are TRBV6-2 or TRBV6-3 and TRBJ2-1; 12 nucleotides line up with TRBD1. The origin of this receptor is a female donor with early-stage non-small cell lung cancer. Here the CDR3 DNA reads TGTGCCAGCATCCAGGGACAGGGGGCTGAGCAGTTCTTC. Translation: CASIQGQGAEQFF.